These 4 T cell receptor beta chains were sequenced from one sample in a study of T-cell reconstitution after alpha-beta-depleted transplantation in children. Library preparation (for TCRbeta) was performed with unique molecular identifiers. TCRdb itself ran the PCR reads through MiXCR, one entry per CDR3 protein. Here the sample spans around 700,000 distinct CDR3 sequences, 13% being singletons. This specimen was PBMCs, taken before TCRalphabeta/CD19-depleted stem cell transplant. The receptors were sampled from a girl aged 2 to 9 with congenital amegakaryocytic thrombocytopenia, due to receive a stem cell transplant.

This clonotype was detected many times. V is TRBV7-2 and J is TRBJ1-5; possibly TRBD1 for D (5 bases). Germline CDR1 and CDR2: SGHTA and FQGNSA. The CDR3 is made up of 14 amino acids. Trimming removed 4 bases from V and 3 bases from J, with 10 bases in between. CDR3 loop: CASSSTGINQPQHF. The CDR3 DNA sequence: TGTGCCAGCAGCTCTACAGGTATCAATCAGCCCCAGCATTTT.

The chain recombines TRBV20-1 with TRBJ2-1; D is possibly TRBD2 (6 bases). V dropped 3 bases and J dropped 9 bases, with 12 bases sitting between them. The length of the CDR3 is 12 residues. Germline loops: CDR1 DFQATT, CDR2 SNEGSKA (reference sequence). The CDR3 loop reads CSASSPSVEQFF. In nucleotides, the CDR3 is TGCAGTGCTAGTTCTCCTAGCGTTGAGCAGTTCTTC.

This clonotype turned up a few times. The chain couples TRBV24-1 to TRBJ2-6; D gene ambiguous. Germline assignment: CDR1 KGHDR and CDR2 SFDVKD. Trimming cost V 4 bases and J 0 bases, with 9 bases left between them. The CDR3 is 16 residues long. The CDR3 here is CATSESGGSGANVLTF. For the CDR3, the DNA is TGTGCCACCAGTGAGAGTGGCGGCTCTGGGGCCAACGTCCTGACTTTC.

The sample holds many counts of this clonotype. The rearrangement links TRBV20-1 to TRBJ2-3; D is unresolved. The V end was cut by 6 bases, the J end by 0 bases, with 7 bases between. The CDR3 loop spans 12 amino acids. The germline V gene has CDR1 DFQATT and CDR2 SNEGSKA (reference sequence). CDR3 in DNA: TGCAGTGCGATTACTAGCACAGATACGCAGTATTTT. This encodes CSAITSTDTQYF.